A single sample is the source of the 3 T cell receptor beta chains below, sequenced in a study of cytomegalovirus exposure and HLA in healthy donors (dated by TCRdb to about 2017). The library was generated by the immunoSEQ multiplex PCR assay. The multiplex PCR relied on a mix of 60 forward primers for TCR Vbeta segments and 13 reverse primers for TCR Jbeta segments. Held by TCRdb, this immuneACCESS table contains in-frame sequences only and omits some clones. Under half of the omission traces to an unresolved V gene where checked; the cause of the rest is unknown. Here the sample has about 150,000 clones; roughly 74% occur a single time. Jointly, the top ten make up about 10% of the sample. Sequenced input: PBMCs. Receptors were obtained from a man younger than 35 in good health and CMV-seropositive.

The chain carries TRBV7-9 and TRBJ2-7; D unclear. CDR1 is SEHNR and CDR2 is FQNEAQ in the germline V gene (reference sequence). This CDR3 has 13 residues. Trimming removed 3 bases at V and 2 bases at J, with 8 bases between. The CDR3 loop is CASSFGVTYEQYF. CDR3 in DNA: TGTGCCAGCAGCTTCGGAGTAACCTACGAGCAGTACTTC.

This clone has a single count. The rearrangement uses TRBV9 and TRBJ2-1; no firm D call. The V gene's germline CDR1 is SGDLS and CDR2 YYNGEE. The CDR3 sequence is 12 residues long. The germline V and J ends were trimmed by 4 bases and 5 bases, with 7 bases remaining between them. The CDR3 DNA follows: TGTGCCAGCAGCACCGGTGACAATGAGCAGTTCTTC. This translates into CASSTGDNEQFF. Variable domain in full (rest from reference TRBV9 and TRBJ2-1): DSGVTQTPKHLITATGQRVTLRCSPRSGDLSVYWYQQSLDQGLQFLIQYYNGEERAKGNILERFSAQQFPDLHSELNLSSLELGDSALYFCASSTGDNEQFFGPGTRLTVL.

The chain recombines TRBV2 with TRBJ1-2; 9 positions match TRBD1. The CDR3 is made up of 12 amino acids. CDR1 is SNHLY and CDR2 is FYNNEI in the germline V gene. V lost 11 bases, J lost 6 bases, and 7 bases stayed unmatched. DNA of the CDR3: TGTGCCGGGGGGGGACAGGGAGATGGCTACACCTTC. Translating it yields CAGGGQGDGYTF.